The next 23 T cell receptor beta chains were all read from a single sample in a study of T cell responses to AZD1222 COVID-19 vaccine. Generated by immunoSEQ multiplex PCR, the TCRdb table keeps only in-frame clones and is missing some. The sample has fewer than 250,000 clones, 85% to 95% seen once; the top ten hold 1% to 1.5%. Sequenced here: peripheral blood, sampled on day 0 of AZD1222 vaccination. Receptors originate from an adult in good health.

The chain joins TRBV19 to TRBJ1-1, with 9 bases lining up with TRBD1. CDR3 length equals 14 residues. The J segment lost 4 bases and the V segment lost 5 bases, leaving 5 bases of the junction unmatched. Germline V gene lookup returns CDR1 LNHDA and CDR2 SQIVND (reference sequence). The CDR3 protein is CASSPDRGGTEAFF. In DNA form, the CDR3 reads TGTGCCAGTAGTCCGGACAGGGGTGGCACTGAAGCTTTCTTT.

The rearrangement joins TRBV30 to TRBJ1-2; D may be TRBD1 (6 bases). The CDR3 loop spans 14 amino acids. Germline V gives CDR1 GTSNPN, CDR2 SVGIG (reference sequence). Trimming left V 4 bases short and J 0 bases short, with 12 bases between. The CDR3 nucleotides are TGTGCCTGGACTTCAGGGGAATCTAACTATGGCTACACCTTC. Its protein product is CAWTSGESNYGYTF. Filled out from reference TRBV30 and TRBJ1-2, the complete variable domain reads SQTIHQWPATLVQPVGSPLSLECTVEGTSNPNLYWYRQAAGRGLQLLFYSVGIGQISSEVPQNLSASRPQDRQFILSSKKLLLSDSGFYLCAWTSGESNYGYTFGSGTRLTVV.

The chain employs TRBV5-1 and TRBJ2-5; a weak D match, TRBD1 (6 bases). This CDR3 contains 13 residues. Between the trimmed V and J ends, which lost 2 bases and 4 bases, there was a span of 9 bases. Germline CDR1 reads SGHRS; CDR2 reads YFSETQ. The CDR3 reads CASSFSGVETQYF. For the CDR3, the DNA is TGCGCCAGCAGCTTTTCAGGGGTAGAGACCCAGTACTTC. Using reference TRBV5-1 and TRBJ2-5 for the parts outside the CDR3, the full variable domain is KAGVTQTPRYLIKTRGQQVTLSCSPISGHRSVSWYQQTPGQGLQFLFEYFSETQRNKGNFPGRFSGRQFSNSRSEMNVSTLELGDSALYLCASSFSGVETQYFGPGTRLLVL.

V usage is TRBV12-3 or TRBV12-4 and J usage is TRBJ1-6; D uncertain. The V and J ends lost 6 bases and 13 bases respectively, with 10 bases between them. This CDR3 has 11 residues. The CDR3 sequence is CASSKVGPLHF. DNA of the CDR3: TGTGCCAGCAGCAAAGTTGGGCCCCTCCACTTT.

The J gene is TRBJ2-3, the V gene TRBV6-2 or TRBV6-3; 8 bases match TRBD2. In germline, CDR1 is MNHEY, CDR2 SVGEGT. The ends lost 5 bases at V and 1 base at J; junction bases unmatched: 5. The CDR3 runs 15 residues. CDR3 sequence (DNA): TGTGCCAGCAGTCACTTCGGGGGGGGCACAGATACGCAGTATTTT. Amino acid sequence: CASSHFGGGTDTQYF.

V is TRBV5-6 and J is TRBJ1-5, with TRBD1 matching over 9 bases. CDR1 and CDR2 from the germline V gene are SGHDT and YYEEEE. This CDR3 contains 14 residues. V was clipped by 3 bases and J by 7 bases; unmatched bases: 5. In DNA form, the CDR3 reads TGTGCCAGCAGCTCCACAGGGGGCCGGCAGCCCCAGCATTTT. Protein product: CASSSTGGRQPQHF.

This chain uses TRBV9 with TRBJ2-2, with a weak D call TRBD1 (6 bases). Germline assignment: CDR1 SGDLS and CDR2 YYNGEE. The CDR3 runs to 16 residues. V was shortened by 3 bases and J by 0 bases, with 12 bases between the two germline ends. The CDR3 spells CASSGGHSSNTGELFF. The CDR3 nucleotides read TGTGCCAGCAGCGGGGGACACTCTTCGAACACCGGGGAGCTGTTTTTT.

The chain couples TRBV7-9 to TRBJ2-5; perhaps TRBD1 as D (6 bases). This CDR3 is 19 amino acids long. The germline V and J ends were trimmed by 2 bases and 2 bases, with 24 bases remaining between them. CDR1 and CDR2 from the germline V gene are SEHNR and FQNEAQ (reference sequence). CDR3: CASSLSTRNTPDRQETQYF. CDR3 nucleotides: TGTGCCAGCAGCTTAAGTACCAGGAACACCCCCGACAGGCAAGAGACCCAGTACTTC.

The genes are TRBV5-1 and TRBJ2-5, with D possibly TRBD1 on 6 matching bases. V was shortened by 4 bases and J by 5 bases, with 15 bases between the two germline ends. Germline V gives CDR1 SGHRS, CDR2 YFSETQ. The CDR3 contains 14 residues. The CDR3 nucleotides are TGCGCCAGCAGCGCCGACAGGTCGAGGGAGACCCAGTACTTC. Protein product: CASSADRSRETQYF. Drawing the rest from reference TRBV5-1 and TRBJ2-5, the complete variable domain is KAGVTQTPRYLIKTRGQQVTLSCSPISGHRSVSWYQQTPGQGLQFLFEYFSETQRNKGNFPGRFSGRQFSNSRSEMNVSTLELGDSALYLCASSADRSRETQYFGPGTRLLVL.

CDR3 sequence (DNA): TGTGCCAGCAGCGTTAATGGCCAAGAGACCCAGTACTTC. This sequence encodes CASSVNGQETQYF. The V call is TRBV9, the J call TRBJ2-5; D call uncertain. CDR1 is SGDLS and CDR2 is YYNGEE in the germline V gene. This CDR3 spans 13 amino acids. The germline V and J ends were trimmed by 2 bases and 1 base, with 6 bases remaining between them.

This chain uses TRBV11-2 with TRBJ1-6; no reliable D call. Germline lookup yields CDR1 SGHAT and CDR2 FQNNGV. The CDR3 length is 16 residues. V shed 0 bases and J shed 9 bases, with 15 bases lying between them. CDR3 sequence (DNA): TGTGCCAGCAGCTTAGAGCTCAGACACGGTGGTTCACCCCTCCACTTT. It specifies CASSLELRHGGSPLHF. Filled out from reference TRBV11-2 and TRBJ1-6, the complete variable domain reads EAGVAQSPRYKIIEKRQSVAFWCNPISGHATLYWYQQILGQGPKLLIQFQNNGVVDDSQLPKDRFSAERLKGVDSTLKIQPAKLEDSAVYLCASSLELRHGGSPLHFGNGTRLTVT.

J is TRBJ2-7 and V is TRBV6-2 or TRBV6-3; D remains ambiguous. CDR3 length equals 16 residues. Germline assignment: CDR1 MNHEY and CDR2 SVGEGT. The V end lost 3 bases, the J end lost 2 bases, and 17 bases lay between the germline ends. The CDR3 region is CASSYSTERVTYEQYF. The CDR3 DNA reads TGTGCCAGCAGTTATAGTACCGAACGAGTCACCTACGAGCAGTACTTC.

This chain connects TRBV25-1 to TRBJ1-5; possibly TRBD1 for D (5 bases). Germline CDR1 and CDR2: MGHDK and SYGVNS. Trimming took 6 bases from V and 5 from J, leaving 8 bases between them. The CDR3 has 12 residues. DNA for the CDR3: TGTGCCAGCAGGGAGGGGCATCAGCCCCAGCATTTT. It yields the protein CASREGHQPQHF.

V is TRBV18 and J is TRBJ2-2; the D gene is possibly TRBD2 (6 bases). Deletions cut 2 bases from V and 1 base from J, with 11 bases between. The length of the CDR3 is 16 residues. The germline gives CDR1 KGHSH, CDR2 LQKENI. CDR3 DNA sequence: TGTGCCAGCTCACCAAGCCGGCGGGGGAACACCGGGGAGCTGTTTTTT. Translation gives CASSPSRRGNTGELFF.

The chain joins TRBV4-2 to TRBJ1-4, with D perhaps matching TRBD1 (6 bases). Germline assignment: CDR1 LGHNA and CDR2 YNFKEQ. Trimming left V 3 bases short and J 2 bases short, with 7 bases between. This CDR3 contains 14 residues. DNA of the CDR3: TGTGCCAGCAGCCAGAGGGGGACTAATGAAAAACTGTTTTTT. It codes for CASSQRGTNEKLFF.

This chain joins TRBV7-9 and TRBJ1-1, with 8 bases fitting TRBD1. The CDR3 has 15 residues. J lost 1 base, V lost 3 bases, and 4 bases had no gene match. CDR1 and CDR2 (germline): SEHNR, FQNEAQ (reference sequence). This CDR3 is CASSLQGAANTEAFF. The CDR3 coding sequence is TGTGCCAGCAGCTTGCAGGGGGCGGCGAACACTGAAGCTTTCTTT.

The chain couples TRBV5-5 to TRBJ1-5; TRBD1 might be the D (5 bases). This CDR3 has 14 amino acids. Germline V gives CDR1 SGHKS, CDR2 YYEKEE (reference sequence). V was pared by 0 bases and J by 6 bases, with 10 bases between. CDR3 residues: CASSLGRGTQPQHF. The CDR3 nucleotides read TGTGCCAGCAGCTTGGGTCGGGGGACTCAGCCCCAGCATTTT.

The chain employs TRBV5-1 and TRBJ2-2, with 8 bases identical to TRBD1. The junction had 3 bases not matched to a gene; V was cut back by 5 bases and J by 3 bases. In germline, CDR1 is SGHRS, CDR2 YFSETQ. This CDR3 comprises 14 residues. CDR3 protein: CASRGTGDTGELFF. As DNA, the CDR3 is TGCGCCAGCAGGGGGACAGGAGACACCGGGGAGCTGTTTTTT.

This chain connects TRBV7-9 to TRBJ1-1; D not resolved. Trimming cost V 8 bases and J 11 bases, with 24 bases left between them. Germline CDR1 SEHNR, CDR2 FQNEAQ (reference sequence). This CDR3 has 14 amino acids. The CDR3 nucleotides are TGTGCCAGCCGAAAAAGCGGGCCTCAAAGCTCGGCTTTCTTT. Encoded protein: CASRKSGPQSSAFF.

The chain combines TRBV6-6 with TRBJ2-3; D is undetermined. Germline CDR1 MNHNY, CDR2 SVGAGI (reference sequence). Deletions cut 10 bases from V and 0 bases from J, with 17 bases between. The CDR3 runs 15 residues. The CDR3: CAIELEEESTDTQYF. The CDR3 nucleotides read TGTGCCATCGAACTTGAGGAAGAGAGCACAGATACGCAGTATTTT.

V and J are TRBV4-1 and TRBJ2-3, with D possibly being TRBD1 (6 bases). Trimming stripped 0 bases from V and 6 bases from J, with 13 bases between. The CDR3 covers 15 residues. Germline CDR1 is MGHRA and CDR2 is YSYEKL. The CDR3 sequence is CASSQDTTGIDTQYF. CDR3 DNA sequence: TGCGCCAGCAGCCAAGACACCACAGGGATTGATACGCAGTATTTT.

This clone was detected once. This chain uses TRBV6-2 or TRBV6-3 with TRBJ1-2; TRBD1 might be the D (5 bases). V lost 0 bases to trimming and J lost 8 bases, with 13 bases between them. CDR3 size: 14 residues. Germline assignment: CDR1 MNHEY and CDR2 SVGEGT. CDR3 nucleotides: TGTGCCAGCAGTTACTCGATACAGGCGACGGGCTACACCTTC. It is translated as CASSYSIQATGYTF.

This rearrangement joins TRBV4-1 to TRBJ2-3; D tentatively fits TRBD1 or TRBD2 (6 bases each). CDR3 length: 17 amino acids. The V end was cut by 1 base, the J end by 1 base, with 15 bases between. The germline V gene encodes CDR1 MGHRA and CDR2 YSYEKL. This chain's CDR3 is CASSQGERGAGTDTQYF. The CDR3 DNA is TGCGCCAGCAGCCAAGGCGAAAGGGGGGCGGGCACAGATACGCAGTATTTT.